The 15 T cell receptor beta chains presented below share a single source sample, sequenced in a study of graft-versus-host responses after intestinal transplantation. The starting material, graft tissue, was processed to release intraepithelial and lamina propria lymphocytes. Clones were sequenced by immunoSEQ multiplex PCR, and TCRdb holds only the in-frame ones, with some missing. This sample has under 30,000 clones, with 80% to 85% found just once. Sequencing was performed on ileum tissue, taken 98 days after intestinal transplantation. The receptors come from a human patient who received an intestinal transplant, so some T cells may come from the graft donor.

This sequence joins TRBV18 and TRBJ1-2; D gene uncertain. Trimming took 0 bases from V and 1 from J, leaving 9 bases between them. Germline V gene lookup returns CDR1 KGHSH and CDR2 LQKENI. The CDR3 extends over 15 amino acids. The DNA of the CDR3 is TGTGCCAGCTCACCACCCCCAGGCCTTAACTATGGCTACACCTTC. This gives the protein CASSPPPGLNYGYTF.

V usage is TRBV9 and J usage is TRBJ2-2; D gene unclear. The CDR3 spans 11 residues. Germline CDR1 and CDR2: SGDLS and YYNGEE. V lost 6 bases and J lost 7, with 7 bases in between. The CDR3 loop is CASIPSGELFF. In DNA, the CDR3 is TGTGCCAGCATACCTAGCGGGGAGCTGTTTTTT. Full variable domain (rest looked up from reference TRBV9 and TRBJ2-2): DSGVTQTPKHLITATGQRVTLRCSPRSGDLSVYWYQQSLDQGLQFLIQYYNGEERAKGNILERFSAQQFPDLHSELNLSSLELGDSALYFCASIPSGELFFGEGSRLTVL.

The chain employs TRBV7-2 and TRBJ1-2; D may be TRBD1 (5 bases). Trimming removed 5 bases from V and 4 bases from J, with 8 bases in between. Germline V gene lookup returns CDR1 SGHTA and CDR2 FQGNSA. There are 12 residues in the CDR3. For the CDR3, the DNA is TGTGCCAGCAGCGGGGACCGCTATGGCTACACCTTC. The encoded protein is CASSGDRYGYTF.

This clone was observed a few times. The chain uses TRBV2 and TRBJ1-1; TRBD1 matches 11 bases. The germline CDR1 and CDR2 sequences are SNHLY and FYNNEI. The junction had 13 bases not matched to a gene; V was cut back by 6 bases and J by 1 base. This CDR3 is built from 18 residues. Here the CDR3 DNA reads TGTGCCAGCAGACTTAGAGGACAGGGGGCACGAAAGAACACTGAAGCTTTCTTT. Translating gives CASRLRGQGARKNTEAFF.

The chain recombines TRBV29-1 with TRBJ1-2, with 7 bases that match TRBD1. The CDR3 has 11 residues. Germline trimming cut 7 bases from V and 6 bases from J; bases unmatched to any gene: 5. Germline V lookup: CDR1 SQVTM, CDR2 ANQGSEA. DNA for the CDR3: TGCAGCGACCTGACAGGGAATGGCTACACCTTC. Amino acid sequence: CSDLTGNGYTF.

This chain connects TRBV7-3 to TRBJ2-2, with D maybe TRBD2 (6 bases). CDR1 is SGHTA and CDR2 is FQGTGA in the germline V gene. The CDR3 has 15 amino acids. Trimming shortened V by 2 bases and J by 8 bases, and 15 bases separated the two germline ends. DNA of the CDR3: TGTGCCAGCAGCTTAGCCCGGACTGGGACTGGGGAGCTGTTTTTT. It specifies CASSLARTGTGELFF.

This clone was seen a single time. A junction boundary mismatches the germline segment, possibly from a read error. The chain combines TRBV4-1 with TRBJ1-4; a possible D gene is TRBD1 (5 bases). CDR1 is MGHRA and CDR2 is YSYEKL in the germline V gene. The CDR3 is made up of 16 amino acids. CDR3 DNA sequence: TGTGCCAGCAGCCAAGATCAGGCAGGGTCTGGGGAAAAACTGTTTTTT. Amino acid sequence: CASSQDQAGSGEKLFF.

The CDR3 sequence: CASSPTPGPGYGYTF. CDR3 DNA sequence: TGTGCCAGCAGCCCAACCCCGGGGCCAGGGTATGGCTACACCTTC. The J gene is TRBJ1-2, the V gene TRBV7-2; D is possibly TRBD1 (5 bases). V lost 5 bases and J 5 bases, leaving 18 bases between the germline ends. Germline values: CDR1 SGHTA, CDR2 FQGNSA. The CDR3 covers 15 residues.

The chain has TRBV27 and TRBJ2-7, with 12 positions matching TRBD1. Germline V lookup: CDR1 MNHEY, CDR2 SMNVEV (reference sequence). The V gene end was trimmed by 2 bases and the J gene end by 3 bases; junction bases not matched to a gene: 11. The length of the CDR3 is 18 residues. The CDR3 region is CASSLIPPGQGANYEQYF. The CDR3 DNA is TGTGCCAGCAGTTTAATCCCCCCGGGACAGGGGGCGAACTACGAGCAGTACTTC.

The chain joins TRBV4-2 to TRBJ2-7; 7 bases align to TRBD2. With V trimmed by 5 bases and J by 0 bases, 7 bases remained unmatched. CDR1 and CDR2 (germline): LGHNA, YNFKEQ. This CDR3 has 15 residues. The CDR3 loop is CASSYLRDYSYEQYF. CDR3 sequence (DNA): TGTGCCAGCAGCTACCTCCGGGACTACTCCTACGAGCAGTACTTC.

The table lists this clone with a few counts. The CDR3 spells CASSSWQGVNYEQYF. In nucleotides, the CDR3 is TGTGCCAGCAGTTCGTGGCAGGGGGTCAACTACGAGCAGTACTTC. This chain links TRBV6-5 with TRBJ2-7; TRBD1 matches 7 bases. From germline, CDR1 is MNHEY and CDR2 SVGAGI. The CDR3 runs to 15 residues. Germline trimming cut 4 bases from V and 3 bases from J; bases unmatched to any gene: 9.

The chain combines TRBV15 with TRBJ1-5, with 9 bases fitting TRBD1. This CDR3 comprises 17 residues. With 3 bases clipped from V and 9 bases from J, the junction kept 15 bases outside the gene matches. Germline-derived CDR1 and CDR2 are LNHNV and YYDKDF (reference sequence). The CDR3 bases are TGTGCCACCAGCAGCTACACAAGAATAGGACAGGGGTTGCCCCAGCATTTT. Its protein is CATSSYTRIGQGLPQHF.

V and J are TRBV14 and TRBJ2-3; D possibly matches TRBD1 or TRBD2 (5 bases each). Germline lookup yields CDR1 SGHDN and CDR2 FVKESK. The V and J ends lost 4 bases and 5 bases respectively, with 13 bases between them. This CDR3 has 14 amino acids. For the CDR3, the DNA is TGTGCCAGCAGCCCCGGGGCCAACTTAGATACGCAGTATTTT. This codes for CASSPGANLDTQYF.

CDR3 sequence reads: CASSTTHSSGNTIYF. DNA of the CDR3: TGTGCCAGTAGTACGACACATAGCTCTGGAAACACCATATATTTT. The chain is built from TRBV19 and TRBJ1-3; D unclear. The CDR3 extends over 15 amino acids. V lost 4 bases, J lost 0 bases, and 10 bases lay in between. Germline V CDR1 and CDR2: LNHDA, SQIVND (reference sequence).

The chain employs TRBV25-1 and TRBJ2-7; D unresolved. Germline CDR1 MGHDK, CDR2 SYGVNS. Deletions cut 4 bases from V and 4 bases from J, with 8 bases between. The CDR3 sequence is 12 residues long. The CDR3 loop reads CASSAVLYEQYF. The CDR3 DNA is TGTGCCAGCAGTGCGGTCCTGTACGAGCAGTACTTC.